This TCR beta chain comes out of a study of vaccination and CD4 T cells after COVID-19. About the study: Convalescent participants consisted of six males and four females, two being Hispanic. Overlapping peptides of the spike proteins of SARS-CoV-2, HCoV-NL63, HCoV-OC43 and HCoV-229E were used for cell stimulation. The study's findings and limits: Looking at convalescent patients, a median around 83% of reactive clones were present only post-vaccination. There was no significant change from about 20 to 38 median reactive clonotypes.

Comments on this clonotype: What it binds is not known.

Cultured CD4+ T-cell DNA underwent Oncomine TCR Beta short-read sequencing. Each CDR3 protein gets one entry after TCRdb re-called the PCR reads with MiXCR. The repertoire holds some 15,000 distinct CDR3 sequences, less than 25% seen once, with around 10% in the top ten. This CDR3 contains 15 residues. CDR1 is DFQATT and CDR2 is SNEGSKA in the germline V gene (reference sequence). With 0 bases clipped from V and 4 bases from J, the junction kept 4 bases outside the gene matches. Treatment: roughly nine-day PBMC culture with coronavirus spike peptide pools or control peptides (ViraFEST assay). Sequenced here: CD4+ T cells from blood, cultured in vitro, sampled before SARS-CoV-2 vaccination. The rearrangement joins TRBV20-1 to TRBJ2-2; TRBD2 matches at 8 bases. This sequence was found in a human donor who received a COVID-19 vaccine. CDR3 sequence (DNA): TGCAGTGCTAGAGATCTTAGCGGGGTCACCGGGGAGCTGTTTTTT. Its translation: CSARDLSGVTGELFF.